Each of the 5 T cell receptor beta chains below was sequenced from the same sample in a study of Graves' ophthalmopathy and Graves' hyperthyroidism. CDR3 regions of TCR beta were amplified from RNA transcripts. RT-PCR with HTBI primers came first, then second-round multiplex PCR. TCRdb itself ran the multiplex PCR reads through MiXCR, one entry per CDR3 protein. The profile covers about 700,000 distinct CDR3 sequences, with around 40% appearing a single time and 40% to 45% taken by the ten largest. The material sequenced was peripheral blood. Receptors were obtained from an adult man with Graves' ophthalmopathy.

This clonotype was observed at least ten times. This chain connects TRBV20-1 to TRBJ1-1, with D possibly TRBD1 on 6 matching bases. V lost 3 bases to trimming and J lost 1 base, with 6 bases between them. The CDR3 has 12 amino acids. CDR1 and CDR2 (germline): DFQATT, SNEGSKA (reference sequence). This CDR3 is CSARTGNTEAFF. In DNA form, the CDR3 reads TGCAGTGCTAGGACAGGGAACACTGAAGCTTTCTTT.

This chain links TRBV7-9 with TRBJ2-7, with D perhaps matching TRBD1 (5 bases). Trimming removed 5 bases from V and 1 base from J, with 15 bases in between. This CDR3 has 15 amino acids. Germline CDR1 reads SEHNR; CDR2 reads FQNEAQ (reference sequence). DNA of the CDR3: TGTGCCAGCAGCGTAGGGGCTAGATCTTCCTACGAGCAGTACTTC. Protein product: CASSVGARSSYEQYF.

Only a few counts were recorded for this clonotype. V is TRBV25-1 and J is TRBJ1-5; TRBD1 matches 7 bases. CDR1 is MGHDK and CDR2 is SYGVNS in the germline V gene. The V segment lost 6 bases and the J segment 5 bases; nucleotides outside the gene matches: 16. This CDR3 region has 17 residues. CDR3 nucleotide sequence: TGTGCCAGCAGCCTAAAGGCCGACAGGGTTTGGGATCAGCCCCAGCATTTT. This gives the protein CASSLKADRVWDQPQHF.

A remark on this clonotype: The missing conserved phenylalanine or tryptophan at the end of this CDR3 makes a read error likely. The limits of the CDR3 on the DNA are not certain, so only TCRdb's listed CDR3 is given. The V gene is TRBV25-1, the J gene TRBJ2-6; the table's D gene call, TRBD2, was not cross checked with the DNA. The germline V gene encodes CDR1 MGHDK and CDR2 SYGVNS. The CDR3 spans 18 amino acids, including both terminal residues. CDR3 protein: CASSFFPLTRAGANVPTL.

At least ten counts were recorded for this clonotype. The CDR3 spells CASSDGSEAFF. The DNA of the CDR3 is TGCGCCAGCAGTGACGGTAGTGAAGCTTTCTTT. V usage is TRBV10-1 and J usage is TRBJ1-1, with D hard to call. Germline CDR1 and CDR2: WNHNN and SYGVQD (reference sequence). Trimming stripped 3 bases from V and 7 bases from J, with 6 bases between. This CDR3 has 11 residues.